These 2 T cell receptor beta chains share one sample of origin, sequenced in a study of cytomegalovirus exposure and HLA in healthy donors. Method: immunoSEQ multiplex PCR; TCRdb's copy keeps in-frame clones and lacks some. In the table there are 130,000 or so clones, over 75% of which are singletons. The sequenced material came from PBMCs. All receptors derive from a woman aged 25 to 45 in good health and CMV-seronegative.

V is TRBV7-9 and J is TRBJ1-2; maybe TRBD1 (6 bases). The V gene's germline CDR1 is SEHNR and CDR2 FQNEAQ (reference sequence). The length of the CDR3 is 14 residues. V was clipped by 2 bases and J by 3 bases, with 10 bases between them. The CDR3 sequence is CASSLSGGYYGYTF. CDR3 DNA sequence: TGTGCCAGCAGCTTAAGCGGGGGCTACTATGGCTACACCTTC.

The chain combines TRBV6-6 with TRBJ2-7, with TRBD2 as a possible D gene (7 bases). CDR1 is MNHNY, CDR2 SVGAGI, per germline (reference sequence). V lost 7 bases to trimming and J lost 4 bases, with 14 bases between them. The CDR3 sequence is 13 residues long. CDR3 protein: CASNAGAQYEQYF. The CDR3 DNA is TGTGCCAGCAACGCGGGGGCCCAATACGAGCAGTACTTC.